This T cell receptor (beta chain) was obtained from a study of OX40 agonist ivuxolimab in advanced cancers. At the level of the study: Ivuxolimab, an antibody acting as an agonist of OX40 (CD134), was used to treat patients. It was permissible to have had prior anti-PD-1, anti-PD-L1 or anti-CTLA-4 therapy, and about 40% had some.

Study conclusions and caveats: Among some nonresponders, normalized T-cell clonal expansion was also low.

V was cut by 7 bases and J by 6 bases, with 22 bases left in between. Germline values: CDR1 MNHEY, CDR2 SVGAGI. The CDR3 spans 15 residues. Generated by immunoSEQ multiplex PCR, the TCRdb table keeps only in-frame clones and is missing some. Of 45,000 to 60,000 clones listed, 90% to 95% were seen once; the top ten hold roughly a quarter. Comment on this clone: The target antigen is unknown.

The chain combines TRBV6-5 with TRBJ2-7; D gene unclear. This TCR was recovered from an adult with an advanced solid tumor such as melanoma, head and neck, liver or kidney cancer. This material consisted of CD4+ or CD8+ T cells sorted from blood, taken in a trial of the OX40 agonist ivuxolimab. In DNA form, the CDR3 reads TGTGCCAGCAAGGCAGGAAGACCCACCTCTCGCGAGCAGTACTTC. Its protein product is CASKAGRPTSREQYF.